This T cell receptor beta chain was captured in a study of cytomegalovirus exposure and HLA in healthy donors. Study-wide background: Among the approximately 410 genotyped donors, over 70% were placed in the Caucasian-associated ancestry cluster.

About this clone: Antigen specificity is unknown.

PCR employed 60 Vbeta and 13 Jbeta primers. Sequencing used immunoSEQ multiplex PCR; TCRdb keeps in-frame clones, though not all of them. The sample records 90,000 to 140,000 clones, about four fifths being singletons. J was trimmed by 6 bases and V by 0 bases; bases with no gene match: 5. Per germline, CDR1 SGHRS and CDR2 YFSETQ. The CDR3 contains 16 residues. Study-wide points: Rarity characterized most TCR sequences, yet some public TCRs appeared in many donors. A cluster of highly shared sequence variants was likely a sequencing artifact. The availability of immune exposure information extended only to CMV serostatus.

The TCR sequence derives from a man aged 35 to 55 in good health and CMV-seronegative. Sequencing used PBMCs. The chain recombines TRBV5-1 with TRBJ2-2; the match to TRBD1 covers 10 bases. The CDR3 DNA reads TGCGCCAGCAGCTTGGAAGGGGACAGGGGTGCCGGGGAGCTGTTTTTT. As protein: CASSLEGDRGAGELFF.